This TCR beta chain was captured by sequencing in a study of cytomegalovirus exposure and HLA in healthy donors. Whole-study context: T cells numbering about 180 million yielded 117 million unique TCR beta sequences in an earlier analysis.

It was with 60 Vbeta and 13 Jbeta primers that the PCR ran. The method was immunoSEQ multiplex PCR; TCRdb's version includes in-frame clones alone and lacks a portion of them. The sample lists 95,000 to 100,000 clones; about 80% were seen once. General study points: Later analysis associated a missense DCLRE1C variant with TCR beta V- and J-gene trimming. An analysis that came later showed most CMV-associated TCR beta chains appearing HLA-restricted.

The V gene's germline CDR1 is SNHLY and CDR2 FYNNEI. This CDR3 has 16 residues. V gave up 2 bases and J gave up 5 bases, with 18 bases separating them. The donors comprised healthy bone marrow donors. Remarks on this clone: The antigen remains undetermined.

This chain connects TRBV2 to TRBJ1-2; TRBD1 is a possible D gene (5 bases). Sequences were obtained from PBMCs. The TCR comes from a man aged 40-49 years in good health and CMV-seropositive. The CDR3 spells CASSERGGQSSYGYTF. CDR3 coding DNA: TGTGCCAGCAGTGAAAGAGGTGGACAATCCTCTTATGGCTACACCTTC.